This T cell receptor beta chain was obtained from a study of shared clonotypes between healthy human individuals. Study-wide results and limits: Shared clonotypes across all four donors exceeded non-shared ones in generation probability. Large sequencing depth failed to make sorted-subset sequencing complete, rarefaction showed.

Trimming pared 5 bases from V and 2 bases from J, leaving 7 bases between. Per the germline V gene, CDR1 is SEHNR and CDR2 is FQNEAQ (reference sequence). This CDR3 has 12 residues. Deep level was the assay's run setting. Under the authors' procedure: Junction-only immunoSEQ sequences carried no quality scores, so filtering differed. The table came from immunoSEQ multiplex PCR; TCRdb's copy has only in-frame clones and leaves some out. V, J and clone size derive from that table, while D and trimming were established from the DNA sequence. The table includes about 1,800,000 clones, over 85% detected once. Naivety among CD8 cells was defined by CD45RO negativity and positive CCR7 selection, thereby excluding terminally differentiated effector memory CD45RA+ cells. Turning to this clone: Its antigen is as yet unknown. The same CDR3 is also encoded by other DNA sequences in this sample.

The chain joins TRBV7-9 to TRBJ2-7; D gene unclear. The sequenced sample consisted of naive CD8+ T cells sorted from blood. This clonotype was sampled from a man aged 18-30 years in good health. The DNA for the CDR3 is TGTGCCAGCAGCCTAACTACCTACGAGCAGTACTTC. Amino acids: CASSLTTYEQYF.